The 4 T cell receptor beta chains below were found in one sample sequenced in a study of blood T cell repertoires in COVID-19. Only in-frame clones appear in the TCRdb table, and some are missing; sequencing was by immunoSEQ multiplex PCR. The data show some 210,000 clones, about 88% seen once. Input material: peripheral blood. The receptors originated from a middle-aged woman with acute or convalescent COVID-19.

V gene TRBV19 combines with J gene TRBJ2-3, with D tentatively TRBD2 (6 bases). In germline, CDR1 is LNHDA, CDR2 SQIVND (reference sequence). The CDR3 runs 13 residues. The V end lost 4 bases, the J end lost 3 bases, and 8 bases lay between the germline ends. CDR3 region: CASSRRGTDTQYF. The CDR3 DNA reads TGTGCCAGTAGTAGACGGGGGACAGATACGCAGTATTTT.

The chain recombines TRBV29-1 with TRBJ1-1, with TRBD1 identical over 7 bases. With V trimmed by 7 bases and J by 5 bases, 7 bases remained unmatched. The CDR3 consists of 12 residues. Germline lookup yields CDR1 SQVTM and CDR2 ANQGSEA. The CDR3 sequence is CSGGLQGTEAFF. In nucleotides, the CDR3 is TGCAGCGGGGGACTACAGGGGACTGAAGCTTTCTTT.

J is TRBJ2-1 and V is TRBV21-1; TRBD2 is the table's D call and was not checked against the DNA. TRBV21-1 is noted as a pseudogene. The CDR3 is 19 residues long. The CDR3 reads CASSRRTGVLARISNEQFF. CDR3 bases: TGTGCCAGCAGCCGCCGAACGGGGGTCCTCGCCAGGATTTCCAATGAGCAGTTCTTC.

Comment on this clone: Within the sample, other DNA sequences also encode this same CDR3. The J gene is TRBJ1-1, the V gene TRBV7-2; D gene uncertain. The CDR3 consists of 13 residues. Trimming shortened V by 0 bases and J by 5 bases, and 7 bases separated the two germline ends. Per the germline V gene, CDR1 is SGHTA and CDR2 is FQGNSA. The DNA of the CDR3 is TGTGCCAGCAGCTTAGCGCGGGCTACTGAAGCTTTCTTT. Protein product: CASSLARATEAFF.